This T cell receptor beta chain was identified during a study of T cell changes during pregnancy in multiple sclerosis. Clones were sequenced by immunoSEQ multiplex PCR, and TCRdb holds only the in-frame ones, with some missing. Among about 64,000 clones, around 90% were seen once, and the ten largest hold 1.3%. The CDR3 totals 15 residues. The trim removed 4 bases at V and 8 bases at J, leaving 10 bases unmatched. The V gene's germline CDR1 is SEHNR and CDR2 FQNEAQ (reference sequence). This TCR derives from a female donor with multiple sclerosis, enrolled in a pregnancy study. This chain joins TRBV7-9 and TRBJ2-1; TRBD2 agrees at 8 bases. This sample comprised peripheral blood, obtained in the second trimester of pregnancy. The CDR3 is CASSSRGGSIDEQFF. The CDR3 DNA reads TGTGCCAGCAGCTCCCGCGGGGGGAGTATTGATGAGCAGTTCTTC.